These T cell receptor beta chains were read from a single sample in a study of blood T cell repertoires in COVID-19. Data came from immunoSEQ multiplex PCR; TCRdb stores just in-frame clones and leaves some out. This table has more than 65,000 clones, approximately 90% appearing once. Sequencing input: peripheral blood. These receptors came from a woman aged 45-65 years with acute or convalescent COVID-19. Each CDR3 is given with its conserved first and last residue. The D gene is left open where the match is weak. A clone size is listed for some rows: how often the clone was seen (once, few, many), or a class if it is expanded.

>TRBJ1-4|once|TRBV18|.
TGTGCCAGCTCACCAGCGAACAGGGCCGGAGAAAAACTGTTTTTT
CASSPANRAGEKLFF
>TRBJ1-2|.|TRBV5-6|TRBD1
TGTGCCAGCAGCCAAAGGACAGGGGAGGGCTACACCTTC
CASSQRTGEGYTF
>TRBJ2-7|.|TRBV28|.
TGTGCCAGCAGTTTACCGAGATACGAGCAGTACTTC
CASSLPRYEQYF
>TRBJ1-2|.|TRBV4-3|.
TGCGCCAGCAGCCCATACAGGGATAACTATGGCTACACCTTC
CASSPYRDNYGYTF
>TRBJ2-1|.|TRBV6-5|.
TGTGCCAGCAGTCACGGGAACAATGAGCAGTTCTTC
CASSHGNNEQFF
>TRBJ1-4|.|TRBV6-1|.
TGTGCCAGCAGTGAAGGGACTTTCCCTAACCGGGAAAAACTGTTTTTT
CASSEGTFPNREKLFF
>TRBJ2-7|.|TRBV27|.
TGTGCCAGCAGTTTTCGATTGCGGGAACGGGGGGAGCAGTACTTC
CASSFRLRERGEQYF
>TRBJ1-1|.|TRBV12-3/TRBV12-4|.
TGTGCCAGCGCAAACAGGAGGAACACTGAAGCTTTCTTT
CASANRRNTEAFF
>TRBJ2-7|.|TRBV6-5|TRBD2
TGTGCCAGCAGTTATGGCGCTAGCGGGAGTGGGGAGCAGTACTTC
CASSYGASGSGEQYF
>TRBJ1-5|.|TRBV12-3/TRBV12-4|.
TGTGCCAGCAGTATGTCAGGGGAGCAGCCCCAGCATTTT
CASSMSGEQPQHF
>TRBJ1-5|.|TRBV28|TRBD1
TGTGCCAGCAGTTTGCGAGGGACAGCTAATCAGCCCCAGCATTTT
CASSLRGTANQPQHF
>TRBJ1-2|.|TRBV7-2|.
TGTGCCAGCAGCCAGGTTGTCAGAAACTATGGCTACACCTTC
CASSQVVRNYGYTF
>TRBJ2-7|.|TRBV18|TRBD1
TGTGCCAGCTCAACCCGACAGGGTGTCTACGAGCAGTACTTC
CASSTRQGVYEQYF
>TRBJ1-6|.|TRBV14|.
TGTGCCAGCAGCCAAGATCTCAGGGGTCCGCCCCTCCACTTT
CASSQDLRGPPLHF
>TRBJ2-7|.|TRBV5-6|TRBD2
TGTGCCAGCAGCCGAGCGGGAGGGAGCTCCTACGAGCAGTACTTC
CASSRAGGSSYEQYF
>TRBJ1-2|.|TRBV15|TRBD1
TGTGCCACCAGCAGAAGACAGGGAAGGGACGGCTACACCTTC
CATSRRQGRDGYTF
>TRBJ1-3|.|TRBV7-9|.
TGTGCCAGCAGCTTAGATCCAGCTGGAAACACCATATATTTT
CASSLDPAGNTIYF
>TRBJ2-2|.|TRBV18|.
TGTGCCAGCTCACCATTCCTGAACACCGGGGAGCTGTTTTTT
CASSPFLNTGELFF
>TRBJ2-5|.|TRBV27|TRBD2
TGTGCCAGCAGTCTATCGTCCGGACTAGCCGGAGAGACCCAGTACTTC
CASSLSSGLAGETQYF
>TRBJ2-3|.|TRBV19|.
TGTGCCAGTAGTAACCGACAGTTCACAGATACGCAGTATTTT
CASSNRQFTDTQYF
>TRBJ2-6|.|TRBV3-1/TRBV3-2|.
TGTGCCAGCAGCCAAGGTCGGGGGGCGAGAGGGGCCAACGTCCTGACTTTC
CASSQGRGARGANVLTF
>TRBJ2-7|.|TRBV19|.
TGTGCCAGTAGTATAGTGGCGGGGGCGTCCTACGAGCAGTACTTC
CASSIVAGASYEQYF
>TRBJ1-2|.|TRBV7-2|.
TGTGCCAGCAGCTTAGTTGGGGGACTCTACGTCAATGGCTACACCTTC
CASSLVGGLYVNGYTF
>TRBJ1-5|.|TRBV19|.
TGTGCCAGTAGTCCAGGCCGGAGGGGTCAGCCCCAGCATTTT
CASSPGRRGQPQHF
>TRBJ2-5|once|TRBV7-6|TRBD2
TGTGCCAGCAGCTCCGCGGGGGGGCTAAAGACCCAGTACTTC
CASSSAGGLKTQYF
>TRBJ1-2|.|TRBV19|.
TGTGCCAGTAGTGGGCAGAGTAACTATGGCTACACCTTC
CASSGQSNYGYTF
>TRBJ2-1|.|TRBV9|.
TGTGCCAGCAGCACCCGACCGGGTTACAATGAGCAGTTCTTC
CASSTRPGYNEQFF
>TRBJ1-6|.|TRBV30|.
TGTGCCTGGAGGGGGAACAGGGTTAGCTCACCCCTCCACTTT
CAWRGNRVSSPLHF
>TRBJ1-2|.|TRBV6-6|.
TGTGCCAGCAGTTACTCTGACCGGAGCTATGGCTACACCTTC
CASSYSDRSYGYTF
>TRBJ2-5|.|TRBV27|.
TGTGCCAGCAGTACCAGGGCAGGGGAAGGTGAGACCCAGTACTTC
CASSTRAGEGETQYF
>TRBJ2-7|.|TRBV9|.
TGTGCCAGCAGCGTGGGGCCCTACAACTACGAGCAGTACTTC
CASSVGPYNYEQYF
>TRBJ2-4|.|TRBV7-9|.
TGTGCCAGCAATTCGGGAATGGCCAAAAACATTCAGTACTTC
CASNSGMAKNIQYF
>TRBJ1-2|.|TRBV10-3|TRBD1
TGTGCCATCAGCTCGGTGGACAGGGGAATTTGGGGCTACACCTTC
CAISSVDRGIWGYTF
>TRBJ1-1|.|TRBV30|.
TGTGCCTGGAGTGCGTGGGAGAACCCTGAAGCTTTCTTT
CAWSAWENPEAFF
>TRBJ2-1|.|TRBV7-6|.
TGTGCCAGCAGCACCCAGCGGCGGAATGAGCAGTTCTTC
CASSTQRRNEQFF
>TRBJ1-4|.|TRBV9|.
TGTGCCAGCAGCGCCTCAGCAGGGGTTAATGAAAAACTGTTTTTT
CASSASAGVNEKLFF
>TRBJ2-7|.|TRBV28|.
TGTGCCAGCACCTCCTCGACTCCCTACGAGCAGTACTTC
CASTSSTPYEQYF
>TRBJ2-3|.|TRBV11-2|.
TGTGCCAGCAGCCTGACTAGTATTCGTACAGATACGCAGTATTTT
CASSLTSIRTDTQYF
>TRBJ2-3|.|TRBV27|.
TGTGCCAGCAGTTCCCTCCTCCGGGTTGAGCAGTATTTT
CASSSLLRVEQYF
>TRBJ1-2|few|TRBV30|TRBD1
TGTGCCTGGGGGCGAGGGGGCTTAGCTAACTATGGCTACACCTTC
CAWGRGGLANYGYTF
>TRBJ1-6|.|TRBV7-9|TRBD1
TGTGCCAGCAGCTTATCCGGGACAGGGGGATCACCCCTCCACTTT
CASSLSGTGGSPLHF
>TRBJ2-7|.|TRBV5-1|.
TGCGCCAGCAGCTTTTCTGGCGGCTCCTACGAGCAGTACTTC
CASSFSGGSYEQYF
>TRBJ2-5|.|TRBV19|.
TGTGCCAGTAGTATAACAGGCCAAGAGACCCAGTACTTC
CASSITGQETQYF
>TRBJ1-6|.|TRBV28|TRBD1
TGTGCCAGCAGTTTCAGGGGGACGGGTTCACCCCTCCACTTT
CASSFRGTGSPLHF